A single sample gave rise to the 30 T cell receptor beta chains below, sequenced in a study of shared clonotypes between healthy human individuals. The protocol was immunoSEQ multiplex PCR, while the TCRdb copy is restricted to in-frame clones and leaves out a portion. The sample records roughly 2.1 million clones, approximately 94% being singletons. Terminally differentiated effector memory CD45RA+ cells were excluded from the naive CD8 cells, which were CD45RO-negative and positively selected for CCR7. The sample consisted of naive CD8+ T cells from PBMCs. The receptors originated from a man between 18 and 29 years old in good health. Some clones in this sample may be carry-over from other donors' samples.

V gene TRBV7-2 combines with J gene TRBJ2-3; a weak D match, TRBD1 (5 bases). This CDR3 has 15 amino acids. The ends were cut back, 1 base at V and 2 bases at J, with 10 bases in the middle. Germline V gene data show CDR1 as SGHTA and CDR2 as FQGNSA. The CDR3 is CASSLVGVNTDTQYF. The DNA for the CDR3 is TGTGCCAGCAGCTTAGTAGGGGTAAACACAGATACGCAGTATTTT. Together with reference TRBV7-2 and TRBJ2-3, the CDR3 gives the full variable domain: GAGVSQSPSNKVTEKGKDVELRCDPISGHTALYWYRQSLGQGLEFLIYFQGNSAPDKSGLPSDRFSAERTGGSVSTLTIQRTQQEDSAVYLCASSLVGVNTDTQYFGPGTRLTVL.

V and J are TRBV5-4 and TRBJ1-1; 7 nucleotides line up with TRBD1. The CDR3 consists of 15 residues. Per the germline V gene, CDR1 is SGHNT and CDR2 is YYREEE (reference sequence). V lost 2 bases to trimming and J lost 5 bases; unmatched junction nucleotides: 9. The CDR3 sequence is CASSFGPTGKTEAFF. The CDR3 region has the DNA TGTGCCAGCAGCTTTGGCCCGACAGGGAAGACTGAAGCTTTCTTT.

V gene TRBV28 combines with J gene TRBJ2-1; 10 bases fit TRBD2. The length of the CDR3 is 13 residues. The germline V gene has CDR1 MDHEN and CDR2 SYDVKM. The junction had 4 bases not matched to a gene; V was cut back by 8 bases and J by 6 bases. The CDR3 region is CASEREGPNEQFF. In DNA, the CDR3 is TGTGCCAGCGAGCGGGAGGGCCCCAATGAGCAGTTCTTC. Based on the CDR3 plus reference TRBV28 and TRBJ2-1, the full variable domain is DVKVTQSSRYLVKRTGEKVFLECVQDMDHENMFWYRQDPGLGLRLIYFSYDVKMKEKGDIPEGYSVSREKKERFSLILESASTNQTSMYLCASEREGPNEQFFGPGTRLTVL.

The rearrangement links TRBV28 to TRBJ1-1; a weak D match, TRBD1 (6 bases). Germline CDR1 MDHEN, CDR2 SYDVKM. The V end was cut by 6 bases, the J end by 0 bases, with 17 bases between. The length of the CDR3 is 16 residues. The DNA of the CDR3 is TGTGCCAGCAGGCCATGGGTACAGGGTTTGAACACTGAAGCTTTCTTT. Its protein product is CASRPWVQGLNTEAFF.

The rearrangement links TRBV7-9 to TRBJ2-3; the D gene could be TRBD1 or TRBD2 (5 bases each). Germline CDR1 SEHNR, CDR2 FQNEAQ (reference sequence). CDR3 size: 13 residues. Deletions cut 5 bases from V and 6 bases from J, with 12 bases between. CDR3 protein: CASSPGALDTQYF. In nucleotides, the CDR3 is TGTGCCAGCAGCCCCGGGGCTCTGGATACGCAGTATTTT. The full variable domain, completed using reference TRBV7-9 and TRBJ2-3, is DTGVSQNPRHKITKRGQNVTFRCDPISEHNRLYWYRQTLGQGPEFLTYFQNEAQLEKSRLLSDRFSAERPKGSFSTLEIQRTEQGDSAMYLCASSPGALDTQYFGPGTRLTVL.

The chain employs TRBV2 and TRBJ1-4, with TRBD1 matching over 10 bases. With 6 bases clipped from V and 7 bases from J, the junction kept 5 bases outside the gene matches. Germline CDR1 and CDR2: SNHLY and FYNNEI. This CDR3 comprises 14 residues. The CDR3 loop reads CASRATGGFEKLFF. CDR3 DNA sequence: TGTGCCAGCAGAGCGACAGGGGGCTTTGAAAAACTGTTTTTT.

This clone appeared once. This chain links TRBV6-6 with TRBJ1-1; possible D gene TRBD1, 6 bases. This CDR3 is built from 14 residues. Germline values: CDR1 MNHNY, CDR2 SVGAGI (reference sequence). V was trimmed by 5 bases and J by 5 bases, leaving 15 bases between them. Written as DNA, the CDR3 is TGTGCCAGCAGTCCTACAGGGTTTGAGACTGAAGCTTTCTTT. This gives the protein CASSPTGFETEAFF.

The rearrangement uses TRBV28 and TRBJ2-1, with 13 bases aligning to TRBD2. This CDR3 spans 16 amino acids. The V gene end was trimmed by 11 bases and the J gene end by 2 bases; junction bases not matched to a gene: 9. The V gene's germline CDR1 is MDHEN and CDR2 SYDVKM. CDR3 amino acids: CALMTGTSGTYNEQFF. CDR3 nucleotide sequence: TGTGCCTTAATGACCGGGACTAGCGGGACCTACAATGAGCAGTTCTTC.

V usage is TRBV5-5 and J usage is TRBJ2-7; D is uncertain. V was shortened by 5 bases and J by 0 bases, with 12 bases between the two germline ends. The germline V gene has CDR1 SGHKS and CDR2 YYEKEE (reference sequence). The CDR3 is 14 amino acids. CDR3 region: CASRIRISSYEQYF. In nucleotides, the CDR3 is TGTGCCAGCAGGATCAGGATCAGCTCCTACGAGCAGTACTTC.

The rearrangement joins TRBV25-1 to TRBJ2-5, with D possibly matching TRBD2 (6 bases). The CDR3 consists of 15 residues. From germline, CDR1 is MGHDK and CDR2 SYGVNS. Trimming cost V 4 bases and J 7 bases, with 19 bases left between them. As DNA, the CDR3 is TGTGCCAGCAGTGGGGGCCTCCCGGGGGTGGGGACCCAGTACTTC. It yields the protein CASSGGLPGVGTQYF.

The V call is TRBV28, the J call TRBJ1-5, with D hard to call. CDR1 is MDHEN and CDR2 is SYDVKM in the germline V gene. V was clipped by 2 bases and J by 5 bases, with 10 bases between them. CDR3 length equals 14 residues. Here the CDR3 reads CASSLGRLYQPQHF. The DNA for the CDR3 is TGTGCCAGCAGTTTAGGTAGACTGTATCAGCCCCAGCATTTT.

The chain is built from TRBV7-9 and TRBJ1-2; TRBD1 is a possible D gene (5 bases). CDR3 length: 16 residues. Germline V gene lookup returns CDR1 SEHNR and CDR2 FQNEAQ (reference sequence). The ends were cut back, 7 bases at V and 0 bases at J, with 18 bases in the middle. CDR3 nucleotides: TGTGCCAGCATCCTAAGGGGAGACGGTGCTAACTATGGCTACACCTTC. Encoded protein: CASILRGDGANYGYTF. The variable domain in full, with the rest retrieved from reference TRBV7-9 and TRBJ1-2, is DTGVSQNPRHKITKRGQNVTFRCDPISEHNRLYWYRQTLGQGPEFLTYFQNEAQLEKSRLLSDRFSAERPKGSFSTLEIQRTEQGDSAMYLCASILRGDGANYGYTFGSGTRLTVV.

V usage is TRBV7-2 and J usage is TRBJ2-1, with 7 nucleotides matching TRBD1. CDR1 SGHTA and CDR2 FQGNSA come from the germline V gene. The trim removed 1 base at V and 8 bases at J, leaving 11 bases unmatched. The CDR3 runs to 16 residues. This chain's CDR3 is CASSLVRGGEVHEQFF. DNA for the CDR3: TGTGCCAGCAGCTTAGTTCGAGGGGGCGAGGTTCATGAGCAGTTCTTC. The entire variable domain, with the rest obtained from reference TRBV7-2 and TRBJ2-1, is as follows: GAGVSQSPSNKVTEKGKDVELRCDPISGHTALYWYRQSLGQGLEFLIYFQGNSAPDKSGLPSDRFSAERTGGSVSTLTIQRTQQEDSAVYLCASSLVRGGEVHEQFFGPGTRLTVL.

In DNA form, the CDR3 reads TGTGCCAGCAGCTTACGGCAGCACAATGAGCAGTTCTTC. Its protein product is CASSLRQHNEQFF. V gene TRBV11-2 combines with J gene TRBJ2-1, with D hard to call. CDR1 and CDR2 from the germline V gene are SGHAT and FQNNGV. This CDR3 region has 13 residues. V was cut by 2 bases and J by 5 bases, with 7 bases left in between.

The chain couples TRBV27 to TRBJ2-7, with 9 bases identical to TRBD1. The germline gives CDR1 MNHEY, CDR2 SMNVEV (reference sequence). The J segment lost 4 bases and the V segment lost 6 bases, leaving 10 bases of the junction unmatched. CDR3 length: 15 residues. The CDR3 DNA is TGTGCCAGCAGGCCTACAGGGGGCGCAGGATACGAGCAGTACTTC. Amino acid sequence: CASRPTGGAGYEQYF.

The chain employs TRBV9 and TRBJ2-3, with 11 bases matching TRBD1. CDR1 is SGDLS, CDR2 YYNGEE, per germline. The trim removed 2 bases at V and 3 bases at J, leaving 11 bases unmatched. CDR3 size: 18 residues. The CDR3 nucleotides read TGTGCCAGCAGCGTGGACGCCCGGGGGACAGGGGGAACAGATACGCAGTATTTT. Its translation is CASSVDARGTGGTDTQYF.

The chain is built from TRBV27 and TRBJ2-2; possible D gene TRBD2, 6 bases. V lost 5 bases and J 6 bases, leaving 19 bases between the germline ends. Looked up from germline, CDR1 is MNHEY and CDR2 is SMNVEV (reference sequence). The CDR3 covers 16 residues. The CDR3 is CASSPEQRLGAGELFF. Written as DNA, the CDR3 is TGTGCCAGCAGTCCGGAACAGCGACTAGGCGCCGGGGAGCTGTTTTTT.

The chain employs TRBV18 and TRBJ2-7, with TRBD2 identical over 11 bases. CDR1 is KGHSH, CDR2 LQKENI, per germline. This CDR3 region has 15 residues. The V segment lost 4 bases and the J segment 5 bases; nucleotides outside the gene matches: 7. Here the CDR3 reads CASSLASGRINEQYF. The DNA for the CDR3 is TGTGCCAGCTCACTGGCTAGCGGGAGGATCAACGAGCAGTACTTC.

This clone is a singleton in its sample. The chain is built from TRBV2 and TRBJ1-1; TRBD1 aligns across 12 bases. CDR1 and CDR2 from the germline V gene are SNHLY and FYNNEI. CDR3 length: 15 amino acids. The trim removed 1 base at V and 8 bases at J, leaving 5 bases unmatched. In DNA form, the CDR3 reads TGTGCCAGCAGTGAAGTGGGGACAGGGGGCCGCGAAGCTTTCTTT. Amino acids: CASSEVGTGGREAFF.

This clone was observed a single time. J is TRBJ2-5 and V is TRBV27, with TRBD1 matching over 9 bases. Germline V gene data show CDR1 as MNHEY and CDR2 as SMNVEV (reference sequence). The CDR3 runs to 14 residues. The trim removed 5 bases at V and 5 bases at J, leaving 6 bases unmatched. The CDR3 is CASSPGTGWETQYF. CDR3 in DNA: TGTGCCAGCAGTCCCGGGACAGGGTGGGAGACCCAGTACTTC.

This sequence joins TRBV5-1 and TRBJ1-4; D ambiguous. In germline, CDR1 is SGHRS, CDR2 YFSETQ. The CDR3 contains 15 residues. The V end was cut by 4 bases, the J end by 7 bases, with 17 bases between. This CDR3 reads CASSPTLSLAEKLFF. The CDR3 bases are TGCGCCAGCAGCCCGACGCTCTCCCTGGCTGAAAAACTGTTTTTT.

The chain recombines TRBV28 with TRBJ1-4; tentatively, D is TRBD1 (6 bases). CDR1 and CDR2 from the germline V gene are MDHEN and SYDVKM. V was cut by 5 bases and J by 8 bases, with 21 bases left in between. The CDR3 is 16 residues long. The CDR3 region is CASSPVRGRGWEKLFF. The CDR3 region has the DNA TGTGCCAGCAGTCCCGTTCGGGGCAGGGGATGGGAAAAACTGTTTTTT.

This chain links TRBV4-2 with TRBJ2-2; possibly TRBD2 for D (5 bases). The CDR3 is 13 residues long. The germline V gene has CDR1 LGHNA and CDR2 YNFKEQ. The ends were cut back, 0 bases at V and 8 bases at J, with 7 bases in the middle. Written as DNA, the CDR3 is TGTGCCAGCAGCCAAGATGAGCGGGGGGAGCTGTTTTTT. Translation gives CASSQDERGELFF.

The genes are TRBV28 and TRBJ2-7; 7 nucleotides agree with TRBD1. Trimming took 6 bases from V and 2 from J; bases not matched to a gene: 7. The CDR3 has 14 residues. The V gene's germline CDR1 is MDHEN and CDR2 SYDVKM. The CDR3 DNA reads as TGTGCCAGCAGCTATACAGGGGACGCCTACGAGCAGTACTTC. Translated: CASSYTGDAYEQYF. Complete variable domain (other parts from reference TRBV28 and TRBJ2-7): DVKVTQSSRYLVKRTGEKVFLECVQDMDHENMFWYRQDPGLGLRLIYFSYDVKMKEKGDIPEGYSVSREKKERFSLILESASTNQTSMYLCASSYTGDAYEQYFGPGTRLTVT.

The CDR3: CASSPLRAGGYNEQFF. The DNA for the CDR3 is TGTGCCAGCAGCCCCCTGCGAGCGGGAGGTTACAATGAGCAGTTCTTC. The rearrangement joins TRBV7-8 to TRBJ2-1, with 9 bases matching TRBD2. Germline CDR1 reads SGHVS; CDR2 reads FQNEAQ. With V trimmed by 5 bases and J by 4 bases, 9 bases remained unmatched. This CDR3 spans 16 amino acids.

The CDR3 DNA sequence: TGTGCCAGCAGCTTAGTACTCCAACCCTACGAGCAGTACTTC. Its protein product is CASSLVLQPYEQYF. The genes are TRBV7-9 and TRBJ2-5; no reliable D call. Matching the DNA end better, TRBJ2-7 makes the J call doubtful. CDR1 and CDR2 (germline): SEHNR, FQNEAQ (reference sequence). This CDR3 has 14 residues.

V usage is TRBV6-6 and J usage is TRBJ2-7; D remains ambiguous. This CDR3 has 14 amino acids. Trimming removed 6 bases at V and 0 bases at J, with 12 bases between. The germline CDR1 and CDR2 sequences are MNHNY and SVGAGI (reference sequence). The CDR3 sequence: CASSPLEPSYEQYF. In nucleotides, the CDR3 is TGTGCCAGCAGCCCTTTGGAGCCCTCCTACGAGCAGTACTTC.

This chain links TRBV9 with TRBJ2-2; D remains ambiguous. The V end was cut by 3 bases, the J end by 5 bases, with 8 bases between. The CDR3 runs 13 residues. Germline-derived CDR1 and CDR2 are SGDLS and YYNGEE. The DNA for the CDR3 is TGTGCCAGCAGCGACCCGTGGACCGGGGAGCTGTTTTTT. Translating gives CASSDPWTGELFF.

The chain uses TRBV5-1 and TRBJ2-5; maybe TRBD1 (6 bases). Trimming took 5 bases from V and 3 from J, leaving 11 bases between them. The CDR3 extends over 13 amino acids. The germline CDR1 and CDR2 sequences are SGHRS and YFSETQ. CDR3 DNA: TGCGCCAGCAGGTGGTCAGGGGAAGAGACCCAGTACTTC. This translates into CASRWSGEETQYF.

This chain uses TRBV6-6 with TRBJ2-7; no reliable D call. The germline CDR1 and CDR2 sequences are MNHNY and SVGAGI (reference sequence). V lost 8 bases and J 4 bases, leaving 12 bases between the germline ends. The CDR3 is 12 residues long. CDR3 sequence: CASRLFLYEQYF. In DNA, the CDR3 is TGTGCCAGCCGTCTCTTTTTGTACGAGCAGTACTTC.